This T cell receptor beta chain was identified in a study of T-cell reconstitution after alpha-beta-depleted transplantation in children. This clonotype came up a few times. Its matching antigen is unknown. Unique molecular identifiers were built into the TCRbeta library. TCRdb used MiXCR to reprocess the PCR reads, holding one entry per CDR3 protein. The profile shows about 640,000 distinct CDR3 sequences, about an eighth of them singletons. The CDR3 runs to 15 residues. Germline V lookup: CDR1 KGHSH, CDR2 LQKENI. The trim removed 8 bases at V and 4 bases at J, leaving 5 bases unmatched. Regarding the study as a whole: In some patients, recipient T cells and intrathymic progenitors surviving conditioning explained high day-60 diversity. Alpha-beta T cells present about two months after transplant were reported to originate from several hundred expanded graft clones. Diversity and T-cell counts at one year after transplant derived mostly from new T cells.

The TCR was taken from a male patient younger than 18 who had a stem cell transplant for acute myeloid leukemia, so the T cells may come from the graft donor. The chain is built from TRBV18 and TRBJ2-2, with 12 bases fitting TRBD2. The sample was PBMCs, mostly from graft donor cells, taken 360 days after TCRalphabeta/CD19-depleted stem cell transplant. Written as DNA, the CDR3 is TGTGCCAGCCCTCCGACTAGCGGGAGCACCGGGGAGCTGTTTTTT. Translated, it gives CASPPTSGSTGELFF.